This T cell receptor beta chain derives from a study of tumor and adjacent non-tumor tissue in lung cancer. Study observations and caveats: TCR diversity was significantly greater in tumor than normal lung tissue.

There are 13 residues in the CDR3. The germline V gene has CDR1 SQVTM and CDR2 ANQGSEA. Points on this clonotype: Its antigen is not identified. A read error may explain this, as a much larger clone is one base away.

Three rounds of nested PCR, following a modified ARM-PCR protocol, produced the TCRbeta library. TCRdb independently ran MiXCR on the multiplex PCR reads; one entry per CDR3 protein. Of 100,000 to 150,000 distinct CDR3 sequences detected, 55% to 75% appear once; the ten largest clones hold 9.5% to 15%. The template was RNA from unsorted bulk tissue. Between August and November 2014, newly diagnosed, chemotherapy-naive lung cancer patients underwent thoracic surgery in China. The source material was lung tumor tissue. The chain uses TRBV29-1 and TRBJ1-3; 10 nucleotides line up with TRBD1. The clonotype was recovered from a man aged 25-45 years with non-small cell lung cancer. The CDR3 region has the DNA TGCAGCGTTTATTGGACAGGGGGAAACATCATATATTTT. Translated, it gives CSVYWTGGNIIYF. Full variable domain (missing parts from reference TRBV29-1 and TRBJ1-3): SAVISQKPSRDICQRGTSLTIQCQVDSQVTMMFWYRQQPGQSLTLIATANQGSEATYESGFVIDKFPISRPNLTFSTLTVSNMSPEDSSIYLCSVYWTGGNIIYFGEGSWLTVV.